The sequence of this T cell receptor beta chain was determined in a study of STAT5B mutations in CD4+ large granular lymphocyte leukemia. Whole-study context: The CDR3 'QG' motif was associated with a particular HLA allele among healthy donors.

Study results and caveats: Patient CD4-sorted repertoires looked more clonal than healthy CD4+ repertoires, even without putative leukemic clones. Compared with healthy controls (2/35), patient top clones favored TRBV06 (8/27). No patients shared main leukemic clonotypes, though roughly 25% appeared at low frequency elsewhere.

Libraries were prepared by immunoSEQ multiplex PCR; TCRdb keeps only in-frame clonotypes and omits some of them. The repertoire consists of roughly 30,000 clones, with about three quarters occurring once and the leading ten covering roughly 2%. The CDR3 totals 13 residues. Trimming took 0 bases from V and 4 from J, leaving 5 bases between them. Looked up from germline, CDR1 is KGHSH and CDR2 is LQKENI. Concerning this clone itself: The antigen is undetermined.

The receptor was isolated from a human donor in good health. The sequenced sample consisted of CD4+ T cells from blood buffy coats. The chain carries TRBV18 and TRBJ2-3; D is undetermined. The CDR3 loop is CASSPPPADTQYF. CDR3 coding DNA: TGTGCCAGCTCACCACCGCCGGCAGATACGCAGTATTTT.